A single sample gave rise to the 21 T cell receptor beta chains below, sequenced in a study of blood T cell repertoires in COVID-19. Data came from immunoSEQ multiplex PCR; TCRdb stores just in-frame clones and leaves some out. Among about 240,000 clones listed, about 87% were seen once. Material for sequencing was peripheral blood. The receptors derive from a woman in her 70s with active or convalescent COVID-19.

The J gene is TRBJ2-3, the V gene TRBV24-1, with 7 bases lining up with TRBD1. This CDR3 has 16 residues. The germline V gene encodes CDR1 KGHDR and CDR2 SFDVKD. V lost 3 bases and J lost 0; bases outside the gene matches: 5. CDR3 protein: CATSDMRQGSTDTQYF. The CDR3 DNA reads as TGTGCCACCAGTGATATGAGACAGGGCAGCACAGATACGCAGTATTTT.

The J gene is TRBJ1-2, the V gene TRBV6-1, with D possibly matching TRBD1 (5 bases). The V end was cut by 2 bases, the J end by 5 bases, with 12 bases between. The germline gives CDR1 MNHNS, CDR2 SASEGT. There are 14 residues in the CDR3. The CDR3 is CASSERWGEYGYTF. The CDR3 coding sequence is TGTGCCAGCAGTGAACGCTGGGGGGAATATGGCTACACCTTC.

The V call is TRBV13, the J call TRBJ1-3; D gene ambiguous. CDR3 length equals 13 residues. V was clipped by 3 bases and J by 4 bases, with 7 bases between them. Germline lookup yields CDR1 PRHDT and CDR2 FYEKMQ (reference sequence). CDR3 DNA sequence: TGTGCCAGCAGCTTTCAGCGGGGAAACACCATATATTTT. Translating gives CASSFQRGNTIYF.

The gene calls are TRBV21-1 and TRBJ1-4; the DNA was not compared with TRBD1, the D call given in the table. TRBV21-1 is labeled a pseudogene. This CDR3 region has 16 residues. The CDR3 region is CASSKNPGTGVEKLFF. The CDR3 DNA follows: TGTGCCAGCAGCAAAAATCCCGGGACAGGGGTTGAAAAACTGTTTTTT.

The V and J genes are TRBV5-4 and TRBJ1-2; a possible D gene is TRBD1 (6 bases). The CDR3 totals 15 residues. Germline loops: CDR1 SGHNT, CDR2 YYREEE (reference sequence). The V and J ends lost 5 bases and 8 bases respectively, with 22 bases between them. The CDR3 coding sequence is TGTGCCAGCAGACGTACAGGGACGGTTTTCTTAGGCTACACCTTC. Encoded protein: CASRRTGTVFLGYTF.

This chain links TRBV23-1 with TRBJ2-7; unclear D gene. TRBV23-1 has ORF status, its function being uncertain. Trimming shortened V by 3 bases and J by 7 bases, and 7 bases separated the two germline ends. The CDR3 sequence is 11 residues long. This chain's CDR3 is CASSHQWEQYF. CDR3 DNA: TGCGCCAGCAGTCATCAGTGGGAGCAGTACTTC.

The V gene is TRBV6-6, the J gene TRBJ1-2, with TRBD1 as a possible D gene (6 bases). With 7 bases removed from V and 4 bases from J, the gap between germline ends came to 19 bases. The CDR3 totals 15 residues. From germline, CDR1 is MNHNY and CDR2 SVGAGI (reference sequence). CDR3 sequence (DNA): TGTGCCAGCAACCCTACAGGGCCCAACTCCTATGGCTACACCTTC. Its protein product is CASNPTGPNSYGYTF.

Only one count was recorded for this clone. The rearrangement links TRBV6-2 or TRBV6-3 to TRBJ1-3, with 7 bases matching TRBD1. Trimming cost V 5 bases and J 0 bases; bases outside gene matches: 4. Germline V gives CDR1 MNHEY, CDR2 SVGEGT. This CDR3 is 15 amino acids long. The CDR3 DNA is TGTGCCAGCAGTAACCGACAGGGCTCTGGAAACACCATATATTTT. It translates to CASSNRQGSGNTIYF.

CDR3 amino acids: CASSVTGQGTGEQYF. The DNA of the CDR3 is TGTGCCAGTAGTGTGACTGGACAGGGAACGGGTGAGCAGTACTTC. The chain employs TRBV19 and TRBJ2-7; 8 bases map to TRBD1. J was trimmed by 7 bases and V by 5 bases; bases with no gene match: 13. This CDR3 spans 15 amino acids. Germline loops: CDR1 LNHDA, CDR2 SQIVND (reference sequence). Drawing the rest from reference TRBV19 and TRBJ2-7, the complete variable domain is DGGITQSPKYLFRKEGQNVTLSCEQNLNHDAMYWYRQDPGQGLRLIYYSQIVNDFQKGDIAEGYSVSREKKESFPLTVTSAQKNPTAFYLCASSVTGQGTGEQYFGPGTRLTVT.

This chain uses TRBV5-4 with TRBJ2-5; TRBD1 matches 10 bases. Germline V gene data show CDR1 as SGHNT and CDR2 as YYREEE (reference sequence). V lost 4 bases, J lost 5 bases, and 2 bases stayed unmatched. The CDR3 spans 13 residues. The CDR3 spells CASSQGQGETQYF. The CDR3 DNA is TGTGCCAGCAGCCAGGGACAGGGGGAGACCCAGTACTTC.

V is TRBV12-3 or TRBV12-4 and J is TRBJ2-1; TRBD1 agrees at 7 bases. The CDR3 contains 13 residues. V lost 4 bases to trimming and J lost 10 bases; unmatched junction nucleotides: 7. CDR3 region: CASSYSTGDEQFF. CDR3 bases: TGTGCCAGCAGTTACTCCACAGGGGACGAGCAGTTCTTC.

This chain connects TRBV3-1 (or the pseudogene TRBV3-2) to TRBJ2-4; 8 bases are a match to TRBD2. Germline V lookup: CDR1 LGHDT, CDR2 YNNKEL (reference sequence). This CDR3 is 20 amino acids long. V shed 1 base and J 0 bases; nucleotides not matched to a gene: 14. CDR3 DNA sequence: TGTGCCAGCAGCCAAGGCTCGGGAGGGGAATCTGCCTTAGCCAAAAACATTCAGTACTTC. Translated, it gives CASSQGSGGESALAKNIQYF.

The V gene is TRBV4-2, the J gene TRBJ2-3; 10 bases agree with TRBD2. Trimming removed 0 bases from V and 0 bases from J; junction bases left unmatched: 12. The CDR3 consists of 20 residues. The germline gives CDR1 LGHNA, CDR2 YNFKEQ. CDR3 loop: CASSQDQRASGGPSTDTQYF. DNA for the CDR3: TGTGCCAGCAGCCAAGATCAGAGGGCTAGCGGGGGACCTAGCACAGATACGCAGTATTTT.

The J gene is TRBJ1-2, the V gene TRBV6-6; D is ambiguous. There are 18 residues in the CDR3. Trimming pared 5 bases from V and 1 base from J, leaving 23 bases between. Germline assignment: CDR1 MNHNY and CDR2 SVGAGI (reference sequence). The CDR3 coding sequence is TGTGCCAGCAGTCCACCTCCCCTAGGCCAAATGAATAACTATGGCTACACCTTC. As protein: CASSPPPLGQMNNYGYTF.

The chain has TRBV6-5 and TRBJ2-7; D is unresolved. V gave up 7 bases and J gave up 6 bases, with 16 bases separating them. This CDR3 is built from 13 residues. The germline V gene has CDR1 MNHEY and CDR2 SVGAGI. The CDR3 region is CASKRSGSGEQYF. CDR3 nucleotide sequence: TGTGCCAGCAAAAGGTCCGGGTCGGGCGAGCAGTACTTC.

The genes are TRBV24-1 and TRBJ2-3, with 8 nucleotides matching TRBD1. J gave up 2 bases and V 4 bases, and 4 bases lay outside the gene matches. Germline V gives CDR1 KGHDR, CDR2 SFDVKD. The CDR3 contains 15 residues. CDR3 residues: CATSEFRGLTDTQYF. The CDR3 bases are TGTGCCACCAGTGAATTCAGGGGGCTCACAGATACGCAGTATTTT.

The chain couples TRBV25-1 to TRBJ1-3, with unresolved D. The germline V gene has CDR1 MGHDK and CDR2 SYGVNS. The length of the CDR3 is 13 residues. V was trimmed by 6 bases and J by 5 bases, leaving 11 bases between them. The CDR3 loop is CASSERVRNTIYF. The CDR3 DNA reads TGTGCCAGCAGCGAACGGGTCCGAAACACCATATATTTT. Filled out from reference TRBV25-1 and TRBJ1-3, the complete variable domain reads EADIYQTPRYLVIGTGKKITLECSQTMGHDKMYWYQQDPGMELHLIHYSYGVNSTEKGDLSSESTVSRIRTEHFPLTLESARPSHTSQYLCASSERVRNTIYFGEGSWLTVV.

This chain links TRBV27 with TRBJ2-4; 16 bases match TRBD2. CDR3 size: 17 residues. Germline loops: CDR1 MNHEY, CDR2 SMNVEV (reference sequence). V shed 9 bases, J shed 1 base, and the junction held 6 bases outside the gene matches. As DNA, the CDR3 is TGTGCCAGTGGGACTAGCGGGGGGGCCCTTGCCAAAAACATTCAGTACTTC. Translating gives CASGTSGGALAKNIQYF.

This chain connects TRBV18 to TRBJ1-5, with TRBD1 matching 10 bases. This CDR3 comprises 18 residues. V was clipped by 2 bases and J by 7 bases; unmatched bases: 14. Germline V gene lookup returns CDR1 KGHSH and CDR2 LQKENI. CDR3 region: CASSPSQRTGGRGQPQHF. Written as DNA, the CDR3 is TGTGCCAGCTCACCAAGCCAAAGGACAGGGGGAAGAGGGCAGCCCCAGCATTTT.

V gene TRBV5-4 combines with J gene TRBJ2-3; 11 positions agree with TRBD2. Germline loops: CDR1 SGHNT, CDR2 YYREEE (reference sequence). The CDR3 totals 18 residues. The ends lost 2 bases at V and 8 bases at J; junction bases unmatched: 16. CDR3 loop: CASSLGVAGGPTGGTQYF. DNA of the CDR3: TGTGCCAGCAGCTTAGGGGTAGCGGGGGGGCCCACCGGGGGTACGCAGTATTTT. Complete variable domain (other parts from reference TRBV5-4 and TRBJ2-3): ETGVTQSPTHLIKTRGQQVTLRCSSQSGHNTVSWYQQALGQGPQFIFQYYREEENGRGNFPPRFSGLQFPNYSSELNVNALELDDSALYLCASSLGVAGGPTGGTQYFGPGTRLTVL.

This chain links TRBV5-1 with TRBJ2-1; TRBD2 matches at 7 bases. From germline, CDR1 is SGHRS and CDR2 YFSETQ. This CDR3 is built from 14 residues. V gave up 4 bases and J gave up 7 bases; unmatched junction bases: 8. This CDR3 is CASSPGPSGNEQFF. Written as DNA, the CDR3 is TGCGCCAGCAGCCCGGGACCTAGCGGAAATGAGCAGTTCTTC.